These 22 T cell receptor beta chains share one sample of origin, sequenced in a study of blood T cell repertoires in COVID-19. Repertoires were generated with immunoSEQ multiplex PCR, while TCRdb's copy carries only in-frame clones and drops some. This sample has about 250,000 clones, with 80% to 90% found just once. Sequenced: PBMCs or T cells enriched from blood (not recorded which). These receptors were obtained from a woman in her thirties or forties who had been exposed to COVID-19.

The CDR3 region is CASSQEGGGTGETGETQYF. The CDR3 DNA is TGTGCCAGCAGCCAAGAGGGTGGGGGGACAGGGGAGACGGGAGAGACCCAGTACTTC. The chain has TRBV3-1 (or the pseudogene TRBV3-2) and TRBJ2-5, with TRBD1 matching 10 bases. Trimming took 0 bases from V and 4 from J; bases not matched to a gene: 14. Germline values: CDR1 LGHDT, CDR2 YNNKEL (reference sequence). There are 19 residues in the CDR3.

The DNA for the CDR3 is TGTGCCAGCAGCTTAGGTCCTGGGGGGTCCAGCTCCTACGAGCAGTACTTC. Its protein product is CASSLGPGGSSSYEQYF. The rearrangement links TRBV7-2 to TRBJ2-7; D is perhaps TRBD2 (6 bases). The CDR3 has 17 amino acids. Per germline, CDR1 SGHTA and CDR2 FQGNSA. The V gene lost 1 base and the J gene lost 0 bases, with 16 bases spanning the gap.

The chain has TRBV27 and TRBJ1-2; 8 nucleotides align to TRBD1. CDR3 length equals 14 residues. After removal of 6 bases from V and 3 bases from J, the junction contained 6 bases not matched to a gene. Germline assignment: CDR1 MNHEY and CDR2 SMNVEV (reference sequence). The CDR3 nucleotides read TGTGCCAGCAGGTCGACAGGGGCCGACTATGGCTACACCTTC. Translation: CASRSTGADYGYTF.

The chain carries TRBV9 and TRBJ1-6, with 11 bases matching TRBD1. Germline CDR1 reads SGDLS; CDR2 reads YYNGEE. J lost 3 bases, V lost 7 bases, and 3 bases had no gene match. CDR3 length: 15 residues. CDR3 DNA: TGTGCCAGCTCCGGGACAGGGGGCTATAATTCACCCCTCCACTTT. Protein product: CASSGTGGYNSPLHF.

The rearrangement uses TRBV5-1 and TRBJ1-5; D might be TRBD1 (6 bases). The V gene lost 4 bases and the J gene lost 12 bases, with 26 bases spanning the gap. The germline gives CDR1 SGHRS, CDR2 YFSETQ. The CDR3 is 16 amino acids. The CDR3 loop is CASSPPSDSSRHFQHF. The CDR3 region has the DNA TGCGCCAGCAGCCCCCCCTCGGACAGCTCCCGCCATTTCCAGCATTTT. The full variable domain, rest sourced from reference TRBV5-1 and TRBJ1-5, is KAGVTQTPRYLIKTRGQQVTLSCSPISGHRSVSWYQQTPGQGLQFLFEYFSETQRNKGNFPGRFSGRQFSNSRSEMNVSTLELGDSALYLCASSPPSDSSRHFQHFGDGTRLSIL.

The CDR3 spells CASSFPRQGTEAFF. In DNA form, the CDR3 reads TGTGCCAGCAGTTTCCCTCGACAGGGGACCGAAGCTTTCTTT. This sequence joins TRBV28 and TRBJ1-1, with 8 bases fitting TRBD1. The trim removed 3 bases at V and 8 bases at J, leaving 8 bases unmatched. Germline assignment: CDR1 MDHEN and CDR2 SYDVKM. The CDR3 consists of 14 residues.

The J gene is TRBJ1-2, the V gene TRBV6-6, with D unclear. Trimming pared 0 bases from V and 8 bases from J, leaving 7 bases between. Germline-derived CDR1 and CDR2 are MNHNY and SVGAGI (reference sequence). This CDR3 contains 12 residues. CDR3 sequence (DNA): TGTGCCAGCAGTTACTCAATCCAGGGCTACACCTTC. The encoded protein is CASSYSIQGYTF.

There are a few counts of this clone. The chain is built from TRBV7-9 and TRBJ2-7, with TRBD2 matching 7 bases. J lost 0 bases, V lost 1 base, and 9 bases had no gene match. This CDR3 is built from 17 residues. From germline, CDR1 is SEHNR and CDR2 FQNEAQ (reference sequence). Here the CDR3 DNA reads TGTGCCAGCAGCTTAGTGGCTCTAGCGGATAGCTCCTACGAGCAGTACTTC. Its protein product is CASSLVALADSSYEQYF. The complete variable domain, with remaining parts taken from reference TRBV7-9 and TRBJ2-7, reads DTGVSQNPRHKITKRGQNVTFRCDPISEHNRLYWYRQTLGQGPEFLTYFQNEAQLEKSRLLSDRFSAERPKGSFSTLEIQRTEQGDSAMYLCASSLVALADSSYEQYFGPGTRLTVT.

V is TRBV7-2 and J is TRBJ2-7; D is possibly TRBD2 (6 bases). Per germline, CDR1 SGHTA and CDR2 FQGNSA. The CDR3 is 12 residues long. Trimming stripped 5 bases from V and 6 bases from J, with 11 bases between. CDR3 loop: CASSVDGGEQYF. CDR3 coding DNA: TGTGCCAGCAGCGTTGACGGGGGCGAGCAGTACTTC.

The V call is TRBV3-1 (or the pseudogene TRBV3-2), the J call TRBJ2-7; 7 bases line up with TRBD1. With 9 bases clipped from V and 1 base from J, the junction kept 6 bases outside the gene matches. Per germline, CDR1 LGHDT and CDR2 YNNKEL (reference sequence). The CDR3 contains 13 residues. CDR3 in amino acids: CARTGTVSYEQYV. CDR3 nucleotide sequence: TGTGCCAGAACCGGGACAGTATCCTACGAGCAGTACGTC.

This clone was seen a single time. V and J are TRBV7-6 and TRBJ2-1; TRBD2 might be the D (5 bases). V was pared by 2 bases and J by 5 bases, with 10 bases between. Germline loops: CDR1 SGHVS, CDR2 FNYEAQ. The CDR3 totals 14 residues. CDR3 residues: CASSLYTGDNEQFF. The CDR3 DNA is TGTGCCAGCAGCTTATACACCGGGGACAATGAGCAGTTCTTC.

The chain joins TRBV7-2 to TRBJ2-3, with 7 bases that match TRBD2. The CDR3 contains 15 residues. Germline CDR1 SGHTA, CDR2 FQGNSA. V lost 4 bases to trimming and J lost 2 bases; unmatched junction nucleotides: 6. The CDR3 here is CASSSSLATTDTQYF. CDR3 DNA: TGTGCCAGCAGCTCCTCACTAGCGACCACAGATACGCAGTATTTT.

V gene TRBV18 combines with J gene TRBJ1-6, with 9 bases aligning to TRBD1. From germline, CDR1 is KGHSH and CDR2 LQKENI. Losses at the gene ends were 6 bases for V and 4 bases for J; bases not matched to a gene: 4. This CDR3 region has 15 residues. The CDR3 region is CASSPGTGYNSPLHF. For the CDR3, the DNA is TGTGCCAGCTCCCCCGGGACAGGGTATAATTCACCCCTCCACTTT.

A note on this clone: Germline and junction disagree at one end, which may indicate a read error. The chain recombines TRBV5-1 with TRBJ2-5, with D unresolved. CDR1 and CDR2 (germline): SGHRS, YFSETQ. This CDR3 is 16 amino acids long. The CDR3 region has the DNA TGTGCCAGCAGCCTTGGTGTGCCCAGTGGCCTAGAGACCCAGTACTTC. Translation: CASSLGVPSGLETQYF. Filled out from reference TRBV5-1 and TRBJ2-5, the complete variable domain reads KAGVTQTPRYLIKTRGQQVTLSCSPISGHRSVSWYQQTPGQGLQFLFEYFSETQRNKGNFPGRFSGRQFSNSRSEMNVSTLELGDSALYLCASSLGVPSGLETQYFGPGTRLLVL.

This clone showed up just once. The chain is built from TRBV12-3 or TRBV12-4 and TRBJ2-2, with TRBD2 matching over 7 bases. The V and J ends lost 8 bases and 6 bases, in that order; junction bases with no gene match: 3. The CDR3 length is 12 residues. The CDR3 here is CASAGVPGELFF. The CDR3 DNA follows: TGTGCCAGCGCGGGAGTCCCCGGGGAGCTGTTTTTT.

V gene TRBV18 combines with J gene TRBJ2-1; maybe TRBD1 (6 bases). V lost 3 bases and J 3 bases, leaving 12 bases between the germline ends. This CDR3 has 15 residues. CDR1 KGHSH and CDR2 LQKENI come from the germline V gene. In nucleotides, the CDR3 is TGTGCCAGCTCACCTGGACAGACATACTACAATGAGCAGTTCTTC. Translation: CASSPGQTYYNEQFF.

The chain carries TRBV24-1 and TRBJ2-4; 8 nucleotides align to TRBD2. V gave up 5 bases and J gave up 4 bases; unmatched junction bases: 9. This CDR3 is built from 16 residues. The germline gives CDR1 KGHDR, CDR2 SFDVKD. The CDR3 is CATSATTSGNKNIQYF. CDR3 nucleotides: TGTGCCACCAGTGCCACAACTAGCGGCAATAAAAACATTCAGTACTTC.

The CDR3 loop reads CASSSQEFINQPQHF. The CDR3 DNA follows: TGTGCCAGCAGTTCCCAGGAATTTATTAATCAGCCCCAGCATTTT. V gene TRBV28 combines with J gene TRBJ1-5, with unresolved D. From germline, CDR1 is MDHEN and CDR2 SYDVKM. Trimming pared 4 bases from V and 4 bases from J, leaving 14 bases between. The CDR3 covers 15 residues.

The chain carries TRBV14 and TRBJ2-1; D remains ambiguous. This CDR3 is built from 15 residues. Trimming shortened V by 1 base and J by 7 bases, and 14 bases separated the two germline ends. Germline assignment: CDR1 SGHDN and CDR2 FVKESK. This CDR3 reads CASSQGALVLNEQFF. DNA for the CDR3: TGTGCCAGCAGCCAAGGTGCTCTAGTTTTAAATGAGCAGTTCTTC.

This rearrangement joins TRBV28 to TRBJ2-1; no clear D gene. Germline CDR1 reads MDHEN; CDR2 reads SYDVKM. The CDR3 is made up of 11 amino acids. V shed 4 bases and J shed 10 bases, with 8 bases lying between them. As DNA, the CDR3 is TGTGCCAGCAGTTCCCCCGTGGAGCAGTTCTTC. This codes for CASSSPVEQFF.

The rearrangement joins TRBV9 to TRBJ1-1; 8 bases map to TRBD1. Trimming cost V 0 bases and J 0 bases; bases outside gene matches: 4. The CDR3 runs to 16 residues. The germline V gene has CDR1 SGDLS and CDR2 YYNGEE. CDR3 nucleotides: TGTGCCAGCAGCGTAGGCGGGGACAGGATGAACACTGAAGCTTTCTTT. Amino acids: CASSVGGDRMNTEAFF. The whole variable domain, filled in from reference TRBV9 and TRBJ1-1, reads DSGVTQTPKHLITATGQRVTLRCSPRSGDLSVYWYQQSLDQGLQFLIQYYNGEERAKGNILERFSAQQFPDLHSELNLSSLELGDSALYFCASSVGGDRMNTEAFFGQGTRLTVV.

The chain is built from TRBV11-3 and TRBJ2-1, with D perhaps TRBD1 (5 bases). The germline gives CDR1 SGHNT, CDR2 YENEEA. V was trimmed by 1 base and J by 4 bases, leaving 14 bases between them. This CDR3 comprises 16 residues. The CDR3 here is CASSLGTDSDYNEQFF. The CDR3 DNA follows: TGTGCCAGCAGCTTAGGCACTGACAGTGATTACAATGAGCAGTTCTTC.